This TCR beta chain was captured in a study of response to subunit inactivated influenza vaccine. General study findings and limits: The authors suggested that few new T cells are recruited per seasonal influenza vaccination.

CDR1 and CDR2 from the germline V gene are LGHNA and YSLEER. The CDR3 has 16 residues. Trimming removed 0 bases from V and 0 bases from J, with 12 bases in between. TCRdb used MiXCR to reprocess the RT-PCR reads, holding one entry per CDR3 protein. Among some 640,000 distinct CDR3 sequences listed, approximately 13% were seen once. This clonotype has a handful of counts. Antigen specificity is unknown. The sequencing used PBMCs from blood, collected 14 days before vaccination. This chain uses TRBV4-3 with TRBJ2-7; D is undetermined. The source of this sequence is a middle-aged man who received an inactivated influenza vaccine. The CDR3 reads CASSQDWRESSYEQYF. The CDR3 nucleotides read TGCGCCAGCAGCCAAGATTGGCGCGAGAGCTCCTACGAGCAGTACTTC.